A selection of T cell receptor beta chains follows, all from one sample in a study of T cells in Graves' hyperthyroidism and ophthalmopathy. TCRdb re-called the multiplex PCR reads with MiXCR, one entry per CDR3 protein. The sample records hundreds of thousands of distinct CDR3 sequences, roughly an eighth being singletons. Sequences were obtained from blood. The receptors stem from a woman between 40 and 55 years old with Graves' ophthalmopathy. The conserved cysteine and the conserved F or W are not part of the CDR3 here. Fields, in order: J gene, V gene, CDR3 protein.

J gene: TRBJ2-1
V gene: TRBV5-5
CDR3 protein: ASSLGRGQRQRLYNEQF

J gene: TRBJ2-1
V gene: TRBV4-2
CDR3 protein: ASSQGARGGNEQF

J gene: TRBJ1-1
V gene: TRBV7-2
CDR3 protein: ASSLALTARRTEAF

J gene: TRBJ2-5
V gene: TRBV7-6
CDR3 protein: ASSPLVVGSLD

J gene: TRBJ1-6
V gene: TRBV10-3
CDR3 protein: AISVALEANSPLH

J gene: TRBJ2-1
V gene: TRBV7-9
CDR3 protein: ASRLGGSEQF

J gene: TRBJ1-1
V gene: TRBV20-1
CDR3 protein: SASTGREGDTEAF

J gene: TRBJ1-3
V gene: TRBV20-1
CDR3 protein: SATSYSGNTIY

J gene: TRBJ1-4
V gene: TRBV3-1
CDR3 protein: ASSQDQEGNEKLF

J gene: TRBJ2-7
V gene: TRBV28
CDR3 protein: ASSLVSDTYEQY

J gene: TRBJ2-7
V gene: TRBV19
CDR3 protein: ASSQTGGPYEQY

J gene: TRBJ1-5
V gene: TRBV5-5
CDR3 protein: ASSLRGGSQPQH

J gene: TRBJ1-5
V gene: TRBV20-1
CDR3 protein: SVREVRNQPQH

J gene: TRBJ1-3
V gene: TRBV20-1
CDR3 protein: SARNQFSGNTIY

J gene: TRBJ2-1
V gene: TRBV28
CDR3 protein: ASSAGTSAYNEQF

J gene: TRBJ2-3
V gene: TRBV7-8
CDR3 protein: ASSKRLAGSYKSTDTQY

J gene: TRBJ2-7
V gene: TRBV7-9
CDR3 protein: ASSDGTRREQY

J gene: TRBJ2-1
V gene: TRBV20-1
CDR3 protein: SAFSPRQSGNEQF